These T cell receptor beta chains were read from a single sample in a study of T cell responses to AZD1222 COVID-19 vaccine. Measured with immunoSEQ multiplex PCR; TCRdb has only the in-frame clones, and not every one. The table has 100,000 to 150,000 clones, roughly 84% seen once; the top ten hold 0.95% to 1.5%. Specimen: peripheral blood, collected on day 0 of AZD1222 vaccination. Source of these receptors: an adult in good health. The CDR3 runs from the conserved cysteine through the conserved F or W. A D gene is named only where the DNA matches it firmly. For some rows the clone size is stated as once, few or many, or as a class when expanded; others skip it.

D,J,V,size,DNA,CDR3
TRBD1,TRBJ1-2,TRBV7-8,NA,TGTGCCAGCAGTGGAACAGGGGGCCTTTATAACTATGGCTACACCTTC,CASSGTGGLYNYGYTF
TRBD1,TRBJ1-1,TRBV4-1,NA,TGCGCCAGCAGCCAAACAGGGGCCGTCAATGAAGCTTTCTTT,CASSQTGAVNEAFF
NA,TRBJ2-7,TRBV2,NA,TGTGCCAGCAGTCGGCCCGAGCGGGCCCCCCGCGAGCAGTACTTC,CASSRPERAPREQYF
NA,TRBJ1-5,TRBV11-2,NA,TGTGCCAGCAGCCACGGGAGGAATAGCAATCAGCCCCAGCATTTT,CASSHGRNSNQPQHF
TRBD2,TRBJ2-5,TRBV5-1,NA,TGCGCCAGCAGCTCCGGGGGGGGTCAAGAGACCCAGTACTTC,CASSSGGGQETQYF
TRBD2,TRBJ2-1,TRBV27,NA,TGTGCCAGCGTCCGGGAGGGGGGTCATGAGCAGTTCTTC,CASVREGGHEQFF
TRBD1,TRBJ2-2,TRBV4-3,NA,TGCGCCAGCAGCCGAGACAGGGCCAACACCGGGGAGCTGTTTTTT,CASSRDRANTGELFF
TRBD1,TRBJ2-5,TRBV19,NA,TGTGCCAGTAGTTACAGGGGTGAGACCCAGTACTTC,CASSYRGETQYF
NA,TRBJ2-3,TRBV7-2,once,TGTGCCACCTACCTTGTTGGAGAAGATACGCAGTATTTT,CATYLVGEDTQYF
NA,TRBJ1-3,TRBV7-8,NA,TGTGCCAGCAGCACCACCGGACCGAACTCTGGAAACACCATATATTTT,CASSTTGPNSGNTIYF
NA,TRBJ1-5,TRBV6-5,NA,TGTGCCAGCGCGGGGGTCCGAAACTTGTATTTT,CASAGVRNLYF